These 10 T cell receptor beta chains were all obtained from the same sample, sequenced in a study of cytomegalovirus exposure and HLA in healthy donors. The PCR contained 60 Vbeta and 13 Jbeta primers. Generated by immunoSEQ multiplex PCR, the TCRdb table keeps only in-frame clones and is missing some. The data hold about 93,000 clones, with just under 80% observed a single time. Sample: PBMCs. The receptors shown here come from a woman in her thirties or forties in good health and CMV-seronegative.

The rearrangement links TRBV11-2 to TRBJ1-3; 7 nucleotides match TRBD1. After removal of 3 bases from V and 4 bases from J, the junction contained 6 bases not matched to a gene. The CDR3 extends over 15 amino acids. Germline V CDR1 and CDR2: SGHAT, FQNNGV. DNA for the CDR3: TGTGCCAGCAGCTTGGGGGGACAGACGGGAAACACCATATATTTT. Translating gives CASSLGGQTGNTIYF.

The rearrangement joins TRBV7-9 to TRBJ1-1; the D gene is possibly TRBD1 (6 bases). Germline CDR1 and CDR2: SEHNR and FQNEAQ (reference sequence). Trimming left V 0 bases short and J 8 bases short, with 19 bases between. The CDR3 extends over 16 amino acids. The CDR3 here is CASSLASFLRRGEAFF. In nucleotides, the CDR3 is TGTGCCAGCAGCTTAGCGAGTTTCTTAAGAAGGGGGGAAGCTTTCTTT.

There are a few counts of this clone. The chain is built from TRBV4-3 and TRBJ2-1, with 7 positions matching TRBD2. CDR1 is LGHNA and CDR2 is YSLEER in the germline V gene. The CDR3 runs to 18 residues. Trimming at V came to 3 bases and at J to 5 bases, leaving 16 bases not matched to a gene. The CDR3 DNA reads TGCGCCAGCAGCCACGCCGGTGTGGCGGGAGTGATCAACAATGAGCAGTTCTTC. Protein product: CASSHAGVAGVINNEQFF.

CDR3 DNA: TGCGCCAGCAGCTTGCGGCTAGCGGGAGTGACCGGGGAGCTGTTTTTT. Residues: CASSLRLAGVTGELFF. The rearrangement uses TRBV5-1 and TRBJ2-2, with TRBD2 identical over 10 bases. In germline, CDR1 is SGHRS, CDR2 YFSETQ. The CDR3 consists of 16 residues. J lost 5 bases, V lost 1 base, and 5 bases had no gene match.

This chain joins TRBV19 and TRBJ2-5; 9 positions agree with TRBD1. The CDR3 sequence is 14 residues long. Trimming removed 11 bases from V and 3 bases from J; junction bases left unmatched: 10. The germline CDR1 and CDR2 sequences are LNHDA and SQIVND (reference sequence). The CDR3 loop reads CACKPGQGKETQYF. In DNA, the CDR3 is TGTGCCTGTAAGCCGGGACAGGGTAAAGAGACCCAGTACTTC.

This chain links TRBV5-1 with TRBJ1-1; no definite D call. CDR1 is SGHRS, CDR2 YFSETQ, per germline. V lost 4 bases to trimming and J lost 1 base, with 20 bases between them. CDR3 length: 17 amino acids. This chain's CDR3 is CASSPGPLVSGNTEAFF. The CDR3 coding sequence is TGCGCCAGCAGCCCCGGGCCGTTGGTCAGCGGGAACACTGAAGCTTTCTTT. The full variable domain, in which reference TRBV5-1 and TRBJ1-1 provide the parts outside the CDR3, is KAGVTQTPRYLIKTRGQQVTLSCSPISGHRSVSWYQQTPGQGLQFLFEYFSETQRNKGNFPGRFSGRQFSNSRSEMNVSTLELGDSALYLCASSPGPLVSGNTEAFFGQGTRLTVV.

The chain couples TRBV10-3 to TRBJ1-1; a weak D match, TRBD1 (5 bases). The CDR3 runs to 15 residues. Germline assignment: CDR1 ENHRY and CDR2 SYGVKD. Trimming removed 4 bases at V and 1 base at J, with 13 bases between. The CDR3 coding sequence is TGTGCCATCAGTGGCAGTTCCACAGGGAACACTGAAGCTTTCTTT. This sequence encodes CAISGSSTGNTEAFF.

Here the CDR3 reads CASSLNARGREQYF. The CDR3 DNA sequence: TGTGCCAGCAGCCTAAATGCCAGGGGGCGCGAGCAGTACTTC. The V and J genes are TRBV27 and TRBJ2-7, with 8 positions matching TRBD1. Germline V gene sequence: CDR1 MNHEY, CDR2 SMNVEV (reference sequence). V gave up 6 bases and J gave up 6 bases; unmatched junction bases: 10. The CDR3 has 14 residues.

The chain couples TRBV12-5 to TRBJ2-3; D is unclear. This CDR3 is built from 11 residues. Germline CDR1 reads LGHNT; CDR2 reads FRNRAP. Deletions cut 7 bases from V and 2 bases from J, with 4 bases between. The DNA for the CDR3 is TGTGCTAGTGCCTACACAGATACGCAGTATTTT. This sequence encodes CASAYTDTQYF.

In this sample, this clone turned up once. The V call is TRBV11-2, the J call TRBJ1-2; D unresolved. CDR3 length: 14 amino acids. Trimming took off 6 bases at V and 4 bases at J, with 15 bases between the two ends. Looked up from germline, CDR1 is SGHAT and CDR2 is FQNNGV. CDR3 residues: CASRLTDLGYGYTF. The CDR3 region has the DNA TGTGCCAGCAGATTGACGGATCTAGGCTATGGCTACACCTTC.